A single sample is the source of the 9 T cell receptor beta chains below, sequenced in a study of blood T cell repertoires in COVID-19. Assay used: immunoSEQ multiplex PCR; TCRdb lists only in-frame clones, some missing. In the table there are 160,000 or so clones, approximately 91% of which are singletons. Input material: peripheral blood. The source of these receptors is a man between 18 and 35 years old with acute or convalescent COVID-19.

This clone was counted only a few times. The V call is TRBV12-3 or TRBV12-4, the J call TRBJ1-2; the match to TRBD1 covers 8 bases. V lost 3 bases and J lost 12; bases outside the gene matches: 6. This CDR3 region has 12 residues. The CDR3 coding sequence is TGTGCCAGCAGTTTGGAGGACAGGGCTCACACCTTC. Translation gives CASSLEDRAHTF.

The rearrangement joins TRBV10-3 to TRBJ2-7, with a tentative D call TRBD1 (5 bases). Germline V gives CDR1 ENHRY, CDR2 SYGVKD. Trimming took off 0 bases at V and 2 bases at J, with 8 bases between the two ends. The length of the CDR3 is 14 residues. In DNA, the CDR3 is TGTGCCATCAGTGAGTCGAGACAGACCTACGAGCAGTACTTC. Its translation is CAISESRQTYEQYF.

This chain links TRBV3-1 (or the pseudogene TRBV3-2) with TRBJ1-6; 10 bases agree with TRBD1. The CDR3 consists of 16 residues. V lost 4 bases and J lost 10; bases outside the gene matches: 10. Germline V lookup: CDR1 LGHDT, CDR2 YNNKEL (reference sequence). This CDR3 is CASSRPPGQGYSPLHF. The DNA for the CDR3 is TGTGCCAGCAGCCGACCGCCGGGACAGGGGTACTCACCCCTCCACTTT.

This clone was detected a few times. This chain connects TRBV4-1 to TRBJ2-1, with 16 bases lining up with TRBD2. J gave up 5 bases and V 0 bases, and 10 bases lay outside the gene matches. The germline V gene encodes CDR1 MGHRA and CDR2 YSYEKL. The CDR3 extends over 20 amino acids. The CDR3 is CASSQDLGLAGGPRHNEQFF. DNA for the CDR3: TGCGCCAGCAGCCAAGATTTGGGACTAGCGGGAGGGCCGAGGCACAATGAGCAGTTCTTC.

The chain is built from TRBV6-5 and TRBJ1-2; 9 bases fit TRBD1. CDR3 length: 13 amino acids. Germline assignment: CDR1 MNHEY and CDR2 SVGAGI. Trimming took 7 bases from V and 5 from J; bases not matched to a gene: 5. The DNA for the CDR3 is TGTGCCAGCACCCCGGACAGGGGTTATGGCTACACCTTC. Its translation is CASTPDRGYGYTF.

The gene calls are TRBV14 and TRBJ1-5, with D hard to call. Germline-derived CDR1 and CDR2 are SGHDN and FVKESK. CDR3 length: 14 residues. Trimming left V 4 bases short and J 8 bases short, with 15 bases between. Here the CDR3 reads CASSLHRVGEPQHF. DNA of the CDR3: TGTGCCAGCAGCCTACATCGGGTCGGGGAGCCCCAGCATTTT.

The J gene is TRBJ2-1, the V gene TRBV5-1; 11 positions match TRBD1. Germline V gives CDR1 SGHRS, CDR2 YFSETQ. The CDR3 has 17 amino acids. V trimming: 2 bases; J trimming: 5 bases; junction bases outside the gene matches: 9. Here the CDR3 DNA reads TGCGCCAGCAGCTTCCGGGACAGGGGGACCTCAAACAATGAGCAGTTCTTC. Protein product: CASSFRDRGTSNNEQFF.

This clone was observed a single time. V gene TRBV5-1 combines with J gene TRBJ1-2; 7 bases map to TRBD1. The CDR3 totals 15 residues. The trim removed 0 bases at V and 3 bases at J, leaving 5 bases unmatched. The germline V gene encodes CDR1 SGHRS and CDR2 YFSETQ. The CDR3 loop reads CASSLETGLDYGYTF. CDR3 DNA: TGCGCCAGCAGCTTGGAGACAGGGCTCGACTATGGCTACACCTTC.

The chain uses TRBV5-5 and TRBJ2-1; 8 bases fit TRBD1. The ends lost 4 bases at V and 5 bases at J; junction bases unmatched: 11. This CDR3 contains 16 residues. CDR1 is SGHKS, CDR2 YYEKEE, per germline (reference sequence). The CDR3 DNA reads TGTGCCAGCAGCCCTGGGGCCCTGACAGGGGACAATGAGCAGTTCTTC. It yields the protein CASSPGALTGDNEQFF.